This TCR beta chain was recovered during a study of blood T cell repertoires in COVID-19. Study summary: Sites across the United States, Italy and Spain contributed samples from acute and convalescent COVID-19. Sources were T cells, B-cell-depleted T cells, or PBMCs; the material itself was cDNA or gDNA.

Methods used by the authors: The authors estimated nucleated cell counts from reference gene primer amplification. Using immunoSEQ multiplex PCR, the repertoire was profiled, and TCRdb retains in-frame clones only, with some absent. V and J calls and clone size are given by that table; D and trimming were obtained from the DNA. Of more than 200,000 clones in the sample, around four fifths are singletons; the top ten hold 4% to 4.5%. The sample was peripheral blood. The clonotype originates from a woman aged 40 to 49 with active or convalescent COVID-19.

The CDR3 loop reads CATSRDRASDETQYF. CDR3 nucleotides: TGTGCCACCAGCAGAGATCGGGCTAGCGACGAGACCCAGTACTTC. The gene calls are TRBV15 and TRBJ2-5; D might be TRBD2 (6 bases). This CDR3 region has 15 residues. Trimming stripped 0 bases from V and 5 bases from J, with 13 bases between. CDR1 and CDR2 from the germline V gene are LNHNV and YYDKDF (reference sequence).